The 32 T cell receptor beta chains below were found in one sample sequenced in a study of blood T cell repertoires in COVID-19 (dated by TCRdb to about 2020). Receptor libraries were prepared by the immunoSEQ multiplex PCR assay. This immuneACCESS table, as held by TCRdb, lists in-frame sequences with V and J called but not all clones. Of the missing ones, under half trace to an unresolved V gene in checked studies; the others have no known cause. This sample is represented by about 210,000 clones; around 92% of them were singletons. Around 1.2% of the sample lies in the top ten. The sequenced sample consisted of peripheral blood. The receptor set was obtained from a man aged 25 to 45 with acute or convalescent COVID-19.

The chain employs TRBV7-9 and TRBJ2-1; TRBD2 might be the D (6 bases). Germline-derived CDR1 and CDR2 are SEHNR and FQNEAQ (reference sequence). The length of the CDR3 is 15 residues. The V end was cut by 5 bases, the J end by 1 base, with 12 bases between. The CDR3 DNA sequence: TGTGCCAGCAGCCCTACTAGCAGGTCCTACAATGAGCAGTTCTTC. Encoded protein: CASSPTSRSYNEQFF.

This clone came up once. V and J are TRBV7-2 and TRBJ2-7; D possibly corresponds to TRBD2 (5 bases). The CDR3 sequence is 15 residues long. V was trimmed by 5 bases and J by 2 bases, leaving 16 bases between them. CDR1 is SGHTA, CDR2 FQGNSA, per germline. The chain's CDR3 is CASSPKDSSTYEQYF. DNA for the CDR3: TGTGCCAGCAGCCCTAAAGACTCTAGCACCTACGAGCAGTACTTC.

The V call is TRBV13, the J call TRBJ2-6; D uncertain. Germline V gene data show CDR1 as PRHDT and CDR2 as FYEKMQ (reference sequence). Trimming removed 2 bases at V and 0 bases at J, with 2 bases between. The CDR3 totals 14 residues. The CDR3, as DNA: TGTGCCAGCAGCTTACTCTCTGGGGCCAACGTCCTGACTTTC. It yields the protein CASSLLSGANVLTF.

The rearrangement uses TRBV3-1 (or the pseudogene TRBV3-2) and TRBJ1-4; the match to TRBD1 covers 7 bases. CDR3 length: 17 amino acids. Germline loops: CDR1 LGHDT, CDR2 YNNKEL (reference sequence). With 4 bases clipped from V and 6 bases from J, the junction kept 14 bases outside the gene matches. The CDR3 region has the DNA TGTGCCAGCAGCCCACAACCCTCGACGGGACAGCATGAAAAACTGTTTTTT. As protein: CASSPQPSTGQHEKLFF.

The chain links TRBV18 to TRBJ2-7; weak D call: TRBD1 (7 bases). This CDR3 has 13 amino acids. V lost 3 bases and J 4 bases, leaving 10 bases between the germline ends. Germline V CDR1 and CDR2: KGHSH, LQKENI. CDR3 sequence (DNA): TGTGCCAGCTCACCCCAGGGGGGATACGAGCAGTACTTC. This codes for CASSPQGGYEQYF.

The J gene is TRBJ2-7, the V gene TRBV7-9, with D uncertain. The CDR3 is made up of 13 amino acids. Trimming stripped 1 base from V and 3 bases from J, with 7 bases between. From germline, CDR1 is SEHNR and CDR2 FQNEAQ (reference sequence). CDR3 DNA sequence: TGTGCCAGCAGCTTAGTGGCTAGCTACGAGCAGTACTTC. It is translated as CASSLVASYEQYF.

The J gene is TRBJ2-7, the V gene TRBV4-1; maybe TRBD2 (6 bases). Germline V gene sequence: CDR1 MGHRA, CDR2 YSYEKL. CDR3 length equals 15 residues. V was cut by 2 bases and J by 2 bases, with 13 bases left in between. CDR3: CASSQNGGSTYEQYF. The CDR3 region has the DNA TGCGCCAGCAGCCAAAATGGGGGGTCGACCTACGAGCAGTACTTC.

This rearrangement joins TRBV6-6 to TRBJ2-2, with D possibly being TRBD1 (6 bases). This CDR3 is 14 amino acids long. Germline V gene sequence: CDR1 MNHNY, CDR2 SVGAGI (reference sequence). The germline V and J ends were trimmed by 5 bases and 4 bases, with 11 bases remaining between them. This chain's CDR3 is CASSVRQATGELFF. The CDR3 nucleotides read TGTGCCAGCAGTGTCCGACAGGCCACCGGGGAGCTGTTTTTT.

This rearrangement joins TRBV27 to TRBJ1-4, with D possibly TRBD1 on 6 matching bases. The germline gives CDR1 MNHEY, CDR2 SMNVEV (reference sequence). Trimming shortened V by 5 bases and J by 8 bases, and 18 bases separated the two germline ends. The CDR3 covers 15 residues. The CDR3 here is CASSPVQGIIEKLFF. The CDR3 nucleotides are TGTGCCAGCAGTCCAGTACAGGGTATCATCGAAAAACTGTTTTTT.

V and J are TRBV18 and TRBJ1-6; D unclear. The germline V and J ends were trimmed by 2 bases and 10 bases, with 15 bases remaining between them. Germline V gene data show CDR1 as KGHSH and CDR2 as LQKENI. The CDR3 totals 15 residues. CDR3 amino acids: CASSPYSRGESPLHF. CDR3 DNA sequence: TGTGCCAGCTCACCATACTCACGGGGAGAATCACCCCTCCACTTT.

The V and J genes are TRBV19 and TRBJ2-1, with 8 bases lining up with TRBD2. CDR1 is LNHDA, CDR2 SQIVND, per germline (reference sequence). The CDR3 has 14 amino acids. The V gene end was trimmed by 8 bases and the J gene end by 14 bases; junction bases not matched to a gene: 17. In DNA, the CDR3 is TGTGCCAGTGGCGGGCGGGGGGCCGATTTTAAAAAGTTCTTC. Translation gives CASGGRGADFKKFF.

The chain employs TRBV7-3 and TRBJ2-2; possibly TRBD1 for D (5 bases). CDR1 is SGHTA, CDR2 FQGTGA, per germline. V was shortened by 8 bases and J by 8 bases, with 12 bases between the two germline ends. The CDR3 is 12 amino acids. As DNA, the CDR3 is TGTGCCAGCGGGGCCGGACGAGGGGAGCTGTTTTTT. Protein sequence: CASGAGRGELFF.

V gene TRBV10-3 combines with J gene TRBJ2-7; 7 bases map to TRBD1. CDR1 is ENHRY and CDR2 is SYGVKD in the germline V gene. The length of the CDR3 is 14 residues. The V and J ends lost 11 bases and 4 bases, in that order; junction bases with no gene match: 14. The CDR3, as DNA: TGTGCCGCCGATCCGGGACAGCAGAATTACGAGCAGTACTTC. Translated, it gives CAADPGQQNYEQYF.

The V and J genes are TRBV9 and TRBJ1-2, with 7 bases matching TRBD1. The CDR3 spans 16 residues. With 3 bases clipped from V and 6 bases from J, the junction kept 14 bases outside the gene matches. The germline gives CDR1 SGDLS, CDR2 YYNGEE. The CDR3 loop is CASSGRQGQSKDGYTF. The DNA of the CDR3 is TGTGCCAGCAGCGGAAGACAGGGCCAAAGTAAGGATGGCTACACCTTC.

The chain has TRBV28 and TRBJ1-6; TRBD1 matches at 7 bases. Looked up from germline, CDR1 is MDHEN and CDR2 is SYDVKM. The J segment lost 7 bases and the V segment lost 3 bases, leaving 6 bases of the junction unmatched. This CDR3 is built from 15 residues. CDR3 sequence: CASSFPGTANSPLHF. CDR3 in DNA: TGTGCCAGCAGTTTCCCCGGGACAGCGAATTCACCCCTCCACTTT.

V gene TRBV11-2 combines with J gene TRBJ1-2; no clear D. The germline gives CDR1 SGHAT, CDR2 FQNNGV. V was pared by 3 bases and J by 0 bases, with 5 bases between. The CDR3 length is 13 residues. The CDR3 sequence is CASSFIANYGYTF. CDR3 sequence (DNA): TGTGCCAGCAGCTTTATAGCTAACTATGGCTACACCTTC.

V usage is TRBV27 and J usage is TRBJ1-1; maybe TRBD1 (6 bases). The V and J ends lost 7 bases and 10 bases respectively, with 31 bases between them. Germline-derived CDR1 and CDR2 are MNHEY and SMNVEV (reference sequence). This CDR3 has 17 residues. Here the CDR3 reads CASTSPPIFYRVRGAFF. CDR3 DNA sequence: TGTGCCAGCACTTCACCACCTATCTTTTACAGGGTAAGAGGAGCTTTCTTT.

The genes are TRBV4-2 and TRBJ2-2, with 11 nucleotides matching TRBD2. V shed 4 bases and J 1 base; nucleotides not matched to a gene: 5. The CDR3 is 17 amino acids. Germline CDR1 and CDR2: LGHNA and YNFKEQ. The CDR3 DNA reads as TGTGCCAGCAGCCCAAGGGGGACTAGCGGGAACACCGGGGAGCTGTTTTTT. Translated: CASSPRGTSGNTGELFF.

The gene calls are TRBV2 and TRBJ2-1; tentatively, D is TRBD1 (6 bases). The CDR3 is 16 residues long. V lost 6 bases and J 0 bases, leaving 15 bases between the germline ends. Looked up from germline, CDR1 is SNHLY and CDR2 is FYNNEI. The CDR3 DNA reads TGTGCCAGCAGGTTGTACAGGGTCAGCTCCTACAATGAGCAGTTCTTC. Translated, it gives CASRLYRVSSYNEQFF. Full variable domain (outside the CDR3, taken from reference TRBV2 and TRBJ2-1): EPEVTQTPSHQVTQMGQEVILRCVPISNHLYFYWYRQILGQKVEFLVSFYNNEISEKSEIFDDQFSVERPDGSNFTLKIRSTKLEDSAMYFCASRLYRVSSYNEQFFGPGTRLTVL.

V is TRBV4-1 and J is TRBJ2-5; D is unresolved. V was pared by 0 bases and J by 0 bases, with 5 bases between. The CDR3 consists of 14 residues. Germline assignment: CDR1 MGHRA and CDR2 YSYEKL. The CDR3 nucleotides are TGCGCCAGCAGCCAAGAGCGGTACCAAGAGACCCAGTACTTC. Translation: CASSQERYQETQYF.

The chain has TRBV19 and TRBJ1-2; 7 bases line up with TRBD1. Looked up from germline, CDR1 is LNHDA and CDR2 is SQIVND (reference sequence). The V gene end was trimmed by 1 base and the J gene end by 4 bases; junction bases not matched to a gene: 9. This CDR3 has 16 residues. CDR3 sequence: CASSIVTGPMGYGYTF. The CDR3 DNA reads as TGTGCCAGTAGTATAGTGACAGGGCCCATGGGCTATGGCTACACCTTC.

This clone was found once. The chain has TRBV7-8 and TRBJ2-2; 9 nucleotides line up with TRBD1. Germline lookup yields CDR1 SGHVS and CDR2 FQNEAQ. The CDR3 totals 15 residues. The ends lost 3 bases at V and 6 bases at J; junction bases unmatched: 5. The CDR3 DNA reads as TGTGCCAGCAGCTTCCGGGACAGGGTGGCCGGGGAGCTGTTTTTT. Protein sequence: CASSFRDRVAGELFF. The full variable domain, rest sourced from reference TRBV7-8 and TRBJ2-2, is GAGVSQSPRYKVAKRGQDVALRCDPISGHVSLFWYQQALGQGPEFLTYFQNEAQLDKSGLPSDRFFAERPEGSVSTLKIQRTQQEDSAVYLCASSFRDRVAGELFFGEGSRLTVL.

The CDR3 protein is CASSATYEQYF. The DNA for the CDR3 is TGTGCCAGCAGTGCTACCTACGAGCAGTACTTC. V is TRBV6-4 and J is TRBJ2-7, with unresolved D. The CDR3 has 11 residues. Trimming pared 4 bases from V and 2 bases from J, leaving 3 bases between. Germline values: CDR1 MRHNA, CDR2 SNTAGT.

This clone was observed a single time. The J gene is TRBJ2-7, the V gene TRBV28; 14 bases fit TRBD2. There are 12 residues in the CDR3. Germline V lookup: CDR1 MDHEN, CDR2 SYDVKM. The V and J ends lost 8 bases and 11 bases, in that order; junction bases with no gene match: 5. The CDR3: CASGTSGSGEYF. The CDR3 region has the DNA TGTGCCAGCGGGACTAGCGGGAGTGGAGAGTACTTC.

The chain couples TRBV6-5 to TRBJ2-7, with TRBD2 matching 12 bases. The CDR3 is made up of 14 amino acids. The germline V gene encodes CDR1 MNHEY and CDR2 SVGAGI. The junction had 7 bases not matched to a gene; V was cut back by 6 bases and J by 7 bases. DNA of the CDR3: TGTGCCAGCAGCTGGACTAGCGGGACTAAAGAGCAGTACTTC. Its translation is CASSWTSGTKEQYF.

The rearrangement links TRBV7-2 to TRBJ2-1; D is unclear. The germline CDR1 and CDR2 sequences are SGHTA and FQGNSA. The V gene lost 2 bases and the J gene lost 8 bases, with 10 bases spanning the gap. The CDR3 sequence is 13 residues long. The CDR3 spells CASSLRRKDEQFF. DNA for the CDR3: TGTGCCAGCAGCTTACGGAGAAAAGATGAGCAGTTCTTC.

The gene calls are TRBV5-6 and TRBJ2-7, with 8 nucleotides matching TRBD1. The CDR3 covers 13 residues. The V segment lost 1 base and the J segment 7 bases; nucleotides outside the gene matches: 4. Germline assignment: CDR1 SGHDT and CDR2 YYEEEE. CDR3 bases: TGTGCCAGCAGCTTGCCAGGGGGCAGGGAGCAGTACTTC. Translated, it gives CASSLPGGREQYF.

This chain uses TRBV28 with TRBJ1-5, with no clear D. The CDR3 has 15 amino acids. Trimming cost V 3 bases and J 1 base, with 10 bases left between them. Germline V gene data show CDR1 as MDHEN and CDR2 as SYDVKM. CDR3 nucleotides: TGTGCCAGCAGTTTGTCGGGAGGGAGCAATCAGCCCCAGCATTTT. Amino acids: CASSLSGGSNQPQHF.

The CDR3, as DNA: TGTGCCAGCAGCGCCGGGACTAGCGGGACATACGAGCAGTACTTC. It codes for CASSAGTSGTYEQYF. The V and J genes are TRBV13 and TRBJ2-7; 13 bases map to TRBD2. V gave up 5 bases and J gave up 4 bases; unmatched junction bases: 5. Germline lookup yields CDR1 PRHDT and CDR2 FYEKMQ (reference sequence). The CDR3 covers 15 residues.

The V gene is TRBV18, the J gene TRBJ2-5; D not certain. V was trimmed by 6 bases and J by 2 bases, leaving 10 bases between them. The CDR3 has 13 amino acids. CDR1 and CDR2 (germline): KGHSH, LQKENI. The DNA for the CDR3 is TGTGCCAGCTCGCCGAACAGTCAAGAGACCCAGTACTTC. Encoded protein: CASSPNSQETQYF.

The V gene is TRBV6-4, the J gene TRBJ2-1, with D possibly TRBD1 on 5 matching bases. The CDR3 covers 17 residues. Trimming left V 0 bases short and J 6 bases short, with 18 bases between. The germline V gene encodes CDR1 MRHNA and CDR2 SNTAGT. For the CDR3, the DNA is TGTGCCAGCAGTGACTCCCCCCCGGGTAATAGGGGCAATGAGCAGTTCTTC. Protein product: CASSDSPPGNRGNEQFF.

The chain joins TRBV5-1 to TRBJ2-7, with TRBD1 matching 7 bases. Germline loops: CDR1 SGHRS, CDR2 YFSETQ. The CDR3 is made up of 12 amino acids. V dropped 4 bases and J dropped 3; count of bases not matched to a gene: 1. The CDR3 region has the DNA TGCGCCAGCAGCGGGGACAGCTACGAGCAGTACTTC. Encoded protein: CASSGDSYEQYF.